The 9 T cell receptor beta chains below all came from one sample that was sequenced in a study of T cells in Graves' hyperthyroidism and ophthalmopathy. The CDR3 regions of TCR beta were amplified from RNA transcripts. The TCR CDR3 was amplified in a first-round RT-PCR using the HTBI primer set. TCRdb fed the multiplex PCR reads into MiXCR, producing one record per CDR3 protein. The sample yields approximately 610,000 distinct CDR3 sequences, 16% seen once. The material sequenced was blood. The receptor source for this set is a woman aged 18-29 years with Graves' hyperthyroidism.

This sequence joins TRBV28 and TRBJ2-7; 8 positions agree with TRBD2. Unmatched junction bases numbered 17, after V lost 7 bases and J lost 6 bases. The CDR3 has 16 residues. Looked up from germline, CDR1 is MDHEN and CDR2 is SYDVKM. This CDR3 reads CASTNLRGGLRGEQYF. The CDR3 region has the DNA TGTGCCAGCACTAATTTACGGGGGGGCCTAAGGGGCGAGCAGTACTTC.

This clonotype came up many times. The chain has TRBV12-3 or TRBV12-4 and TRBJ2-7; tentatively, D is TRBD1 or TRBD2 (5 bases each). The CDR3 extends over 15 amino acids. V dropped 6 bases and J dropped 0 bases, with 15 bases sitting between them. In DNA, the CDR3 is TGTGCCAGCAGCCCACCGGGACGGTACTCCTACGAGCAGTACTTC. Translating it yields CASSPPGRYSYEQYF.

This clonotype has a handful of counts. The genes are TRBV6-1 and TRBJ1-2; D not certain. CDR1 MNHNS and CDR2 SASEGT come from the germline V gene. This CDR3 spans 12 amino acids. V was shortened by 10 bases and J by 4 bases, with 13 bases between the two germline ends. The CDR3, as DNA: TGTGCCACCCGGGCAGACCGCTATGGCTACACCTTC. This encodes CATRADRYGYTF.

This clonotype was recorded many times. This CDR3 reads CASSRRGTTEAFF. The CDR3 DNA sequence: TGTGCCAGCAGCCGTAGGGGGACCACTGAAGCTTTCTTT. The rearrangement links TRBV3-1 to TRBJ1-1, with D possibly TRBD1 on 6 matching bases. In germline, CDR1 is LGHDT, CDR2 YNNKEL (reference sequence). Trimming left V 4 bases short and J 4 bases short, with 10 bases between. The CDR3 runs to 13 residues.

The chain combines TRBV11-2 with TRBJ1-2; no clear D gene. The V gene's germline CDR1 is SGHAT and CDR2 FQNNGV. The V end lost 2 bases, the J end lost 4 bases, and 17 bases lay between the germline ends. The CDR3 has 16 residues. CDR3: CASSLIPTRQFYGYTF. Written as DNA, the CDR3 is TGTGCCAGCAGCTTAATACCCACCCGACAATTCTATGGCTACACCTTC.

The CDR3 loop is CASRRVNTEAFF. The DNA of the CDR3 is TGCGCCAGCAGACGGGTCAACACTGAAGCTTTCTTT. The gene calls are TRBV5-1 and TRBJ1-1; no definite D call. Germline V gene sequence: CDR1 SGHRS, CDR2 YFSETQ. The CDR3 consists of 12 residues. Deletions cut 5 bases from V and 2 bases from J, with 7 bases between.

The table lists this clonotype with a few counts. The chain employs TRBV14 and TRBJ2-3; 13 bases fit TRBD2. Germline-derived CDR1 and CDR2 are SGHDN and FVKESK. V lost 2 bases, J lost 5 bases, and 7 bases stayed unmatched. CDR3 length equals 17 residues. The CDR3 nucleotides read TGTGCCAGCAGCCAACGAGGGACTAGCGGGATGAGAGATACGCAGTATTTT. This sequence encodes CASSQRGTSGMRDTQYF.

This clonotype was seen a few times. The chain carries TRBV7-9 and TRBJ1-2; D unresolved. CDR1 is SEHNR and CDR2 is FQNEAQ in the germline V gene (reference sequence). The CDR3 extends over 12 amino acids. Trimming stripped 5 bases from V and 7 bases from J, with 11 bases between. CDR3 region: CASSEQEAGYTF. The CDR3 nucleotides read TGTGCCAGCAGCGAGCAGGAGGCTGGCTACACCTTC.

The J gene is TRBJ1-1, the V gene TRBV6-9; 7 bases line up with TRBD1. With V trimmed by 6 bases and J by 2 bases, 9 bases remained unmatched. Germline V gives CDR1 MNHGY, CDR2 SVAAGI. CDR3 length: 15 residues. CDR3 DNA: TGTGCCAGCAGGTACTGGACAGGCCGAAACACTGAAGCTTTCTTT. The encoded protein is CASRYWTGRNTEAFF.